This T cell receptor (beta chain) derives from a study of OX40 agonist ivuxolimab in advanced cancers. Study details: Ivuxolimab is an agonistic anti-OX40 (CD134) antibody, and patients were treated with it.

Data came from immunoSEQ multiplex PCR; TCRdb stores just in-frame clones and leaves some out. The sample yields fewer than 14,000 clones, 78% seen once. The clonotype comes from an adult with an advanced solid tumor such as melanoma, head and neck, liver or kidney cancer. This sample comprised CD4+ or CD8+ T cells sorted from blood, obtained in a trial of the OX40 agonist ivuxolimab.

Written as DNA, the CDR3 is TGTGCCAGCAGCTTAGAAGGGGTCGGAGTGAACACTGAAGCTTTCTTT. It codes for CASSLEGVGVNTEAFF. The chain links TRBV13 to TRBJ1-1; TRBD1 might be the D (5 bases). The CDR3 sequence is 16 residues long. Germline V gene sequence: CDR1 PRHDT, CDR2 FYEKMQ (reference sequence). V lost 1 base to trimming and J lost 0 bases, with 12 bases between them. Looking up the rest from reference TRBV13 and TRBJ1-1 gives the full variable domain: AAGVIQSPRHLIKEKRETATLKCYPIPRHDTVYWYQQGPGQDPQFLISFYEKMQSDKGSIPDRFSAQQFSDYHSELNMSSLELGDSALYFCASSLEGVGVNTEAFFGQGTRLTVV.